These 27 T cell receptor beta chains were sequenced from one sample in a study of T-cell memory formation after mild COVID-19. TCRdb used MiXCR to reprocess the 5' RACE reads, holding one entry per CDR3 protein. Of a few hundred thousand distinct CDR3 sequences listed, around 27% are singletons. Sequencing was carried out using PBMCs or a T cell subset sorted from them (not recorded which). All receptors derive from an adult woman who had mild COVID-19 (a few samples of this study predate the infection). Cell type and time point are not known.

The J gene is TRBJ1-5, the V gene TRBV5-1; 7 nucleotides align to TRBD1. This CDR3 has 15 residues. The V gene end was trimmed by 6 bases and the J gene end by 3 bases; junction bases not matched to a gene: 9. Germline V gives CDR1 SGHRS, CDR2 YFSETQ. The CDR3 nucleotides are TGCGCCAGCAAGCAAAGACAGGGCGACAATCAGCCCCAGCATTTT. Translating it yields CASKQRQGDNQPQHF.

This clonotype was detected a few times. The chain employs TRBV25-1 and TRBJ2-5, with 7 bases fitting TRBD1. The trim removed 2 bases at V and 5 bases at J, leaving 11 bases unmatched. This CDR3 is built from 16 residues. Per germline, CDR1 MGHDK and CDR2 SYGVNS. CDR3 nucleotides: TGTGCCAGCAGTGAAGCCCAGACAGGGCCGAAGGAGACCCAGTACTTC. It is translated as CASSEAQTGPKETQYF.

This clonotype turned up a few times. This CDR3 is CASSQDKELAGAYEQYF. In DNA, the CDR3 is TGCGCCAGCAGCCAAGATAAGGAACTAGCGGGAGCCTACGAGCAGTACTTC. This chain connects TRBV4-1 to TRBJ2-7; 11 bases line up with TRBD2. The CDR3 totals 17 residues. Losses at the gene ends were 0 bases for V and 2 bases for J; bases not matched to a gene: 6. The germline V gene has CDR1 MGHRA and CDR2 YSYEKL.

V is TRBV9 and J is TRBJ2-1, with 12 bases that match TRBD2. Trimming took 0 bases from V and 4 from J; bases not matched to a gene: 8. Per the germline V gene, CDR1 is SGDLS and CDR2 is YYNGEE. This CDR3 has 18 amino acids. The CDR3 sequence: CASSVAGLAGTPYNEQFF. The DNA of the CDR3 is TGTGCCAGCAGCGTAGCTGGACTAGCGGGGACCCCGTACAATGAGCAGTTCTTC.

J is TRBJ1-2 and V is TRBV4-2; D remains ambiguous. CDR1 LGHNA and CDR2 YNFKEQ come from the germline V gene. Trimming took off 4 bases at V and 0 bases at J, with 12 bases between the two ends. This CDR3 spans 15 amino acids. CDR3 amino acids: CASSPELVANYGYTF. For the CDR3, the DNA is TGTGCCAGCAGCCCAGAATTAGTAGCTAACTATGGCTACACCTTC.

This clonotype was counted only a few times. This chain joins TRBV12-3 or TRBV12-4 and TRBJ2-5; 8 nucleotides match TRBD2. CDR3 size: 14 residues. J lost 4 bases, V lost 5 bases, and 6 bases had no gene match. The CDR3 nucleotides are TGTGCCAGCAGTCCCCCCCGGGGGGGAGAGACCCAGTACTTC. Translated: CASSPPRGGETQYF.

The chain couples TRBV27 to TRBJ1-5; maybe TRBD1 (5 bases). Trimming stripped 3 bases from V and 5 bases from J, with 8 bases between. CDR3 length: 13 amino acids. From germline, CDR1 is MNHEY and CDR2 SMNVEV (reference sequence). Here the CDR3 reads CASSFDSYQPQHF. CDR3 sequence (DNA): TGTGCCAGCAGTTTTGACAGTTATCAGCCCCAGCATTTT.

This sequence joins TRBV6-2 or TRBV6-3 and TRBJ2-7, with D perhaps matching TRBD1 (5 bases). The germline V gene encodes CDR1 MNHEY and CDR2 SVGEGT. V lost 6 bases and J lost 2, with 14 bases in between. The CDR3 is made up of 14 amino acids. In nucleotides, the CDR3 is TGTGCCAGCAGCCCGCCTAGGGGTCCCTACGAGCAGTACTTC. It is translated as CASSPPRGPYEQYF.

This clonotype has only a few counts. J is TRBJ1-1 and V is TRBV12-3 or TRBV12-4; 8 positions agree with TRBD1. V shed 8 bases, J shed 0 bases, and the junction held 2 bases outside the gene matches. This CDR3 region has 13 residues. The CDR3 DNA reads as TGTGCCAGCTGGACAGGGCTGAACACTGAAGCTTTCTTT. Residues: CASWTGLNTEAFF.

The chain combines TRBV28 with TRBJ2-7; D is uncertain. Germline CDR1 and CDR2: MDHEN and SYDVKM. Trimming stripped 2 bases from V and 3 bases from J, with 11 bases between. The CDR3 spans 14 residues. In DNA, the CDR3 is TGTGCCAGCAGTTTACTGAGTTACTACTACGAGCAGTACTTC. The encoded protein is CASSLLSYYYEQYF.

This clonotype came up a few times. The CDR3 DNA reads TGTGCCAGCAGGTCACCCCCACCGGGGAATGAGCAGTTCTTC. This codes for CASRSPPPGNEQFF. The chain has TRBV7-3 and TRBJ2-1, with a weak D call TRBD2 (5 bases). V gave up 6 bases and J gave up 7 bases, with 16 bases separating them. CDR3 length: 14 residues. Germline V gene data show CDR1 as SGHTA and CDR2 as FQGTGA.

The sample holds many counts of this clonotype. This chain connects TRBV23-1 to TRBJ2-1, with TRBD2 as a possible D gene (5 bases). TRBV23-1 carries the ORF label, with uncertain function. The V gene lost 4 bases and the J gene lost 9 bases, with 7 bases spanning the gap. The CDR3 is 11 amino acids. This CDR3 is CASSPGIEQFF. CDR3 nucleotide sequence: TGCGCCAGCAGTCCCGGGATTGAGCAGTTCTTC.

This clonotype was seen a few times. The V call is TRBV7-2, the J call TRBJ2-7; no definite D call. This CDR3 has 17 amino acids. Germline V lookup: CDR1 SGHTA, CDR2 FQGNSA. Trimming removed 5 bases from V and 0 bases from J, with 20 bases in between. The CDR3 loop is CASSAHGPGRGSYEQYF. The CDR3 nucleotides are TGTGCCAGCAGCGCCCACGGTCCTGGTCGCGGCTCCTACGAGCAGTACTTC.

This clonotype has ten or more counts. The chain combines TRBV7-9 with TRBJ2-1, with D possibly matching TRBD2 (6 bases). V was pared by 4 bases and J by 2 bases, with 15 bases between. Germline assignment: CDR1 SEHNR and CDR2 FQNEAQ (reference sequence). This CDR3 region has 16 residues. In DNA form, the CDR3 reads TGTGCCAGCAGCTCTCGTGGCGGGGTCCCCTACAATGAGCAGTTCTTC. Amino acid sequence: CASSSRGGVPYNEQFF.

The sample holds a few counts of this clonotype. The V gene is TRBV5-1, the J gene TRBJ2-1; D is perhaps TRBD1 (5 bases). Germline V gives CDR1 SGHRS, CDR2 YFSETQ. The CDR3 totals 14 residues. V gave up 4 bases and J gave up 4 bases, with 12 bases separating them. In DNA form, the CDR3 reads TGCGCCAGCAGCGCCGTTACAGGTTACAATGAGCAGTTCTTC. Protein: CASSAVTGYNEQFF. Full variable domain (remainder filled in from reference TRBV5-1 and TRBJ2-1): KAGVTQTPRYLIKTRGQQVTLSCSPISGHRSVSWYQQTPGQGLQFLFEYFSETQRNKGNFPGRFSGRQFSNSRSEMNVSTLELGDSALYLCASSAVTGYNEQFFGPGTRLTVL.

The chain has TRBV12-3 or TRBV12-4 and TRBJ2-2; 9 bases are shared with TRBD1. CDR3 size: 17 residues. Losses at the gene ends were 5 bases for V and 7 bases for J; bases not matched to a gene: 14. The CDR3 DNA follows: TGTGCCAGCAGTGTCTACAAGACAGGGGGTATAGACGGGGAGCTGTTTTTT. Its translation is CASSVYKTGGIDGELFF.

The chain recombines TRBV4-1 with TRBJ2-7; 9 bases are shared with TRBD2. The CDR3 covers 16 residues. V trimming: 0 bases; J trimming: 0 bases; junction bases outside the gene matches: 3. The germline V gene encodes CDR1 MGHRA and CDR2 YSYEKL. The CDR3 nucleotides read TGCGCCAGCAGCCAAGACGCGGGAGGGCCCTCCTACGAGCAGTACTTC. Its protein product is CASSQDAGGPSYEQYF.

The chain combines TRBV5-6 with TRBJ2-2; weak D call: TRBD1 (6 bases). CDR3 length: 16 residues. CDR1 SGHDT and CDR2 YYEEEE come from the germline V gene. V lost 4 bases and J lost 6, with 19 bases in between. CDR3 DNA: TGTGCCAGCAGCGACCCAAAAAAGACAGGCCCCGGGGAGCTGTTTTTT. Translating gives CASSDPKKTGPGELFF.

This clonotype was detected ten times or more. The chain recombines TRBV12-3 or TRBV12-4 with TRBJ1-1; possible D gene TRBD1, 5 bases. V lost 3 bases and J 5 bases, leaving 7 bases between the germline ends. The CDR3 covers 12 residues. CDR3 in DNA: TGTGCCAGCAGTTTCGGGGGGACTGAAGCTTTCTTT. Translating gives CASSFGGTEAFF.

This clonotype was seen ten or more times. The chain uses TRBV6-6 and TRBJ1-1; TRBD1 aligns across 8 bases. After removal of 5 bases from V and 3 bases from J, the junction contained 8 bases not matched to a gene. The CDR3 sequence is 15 residues long. Germline CDR1 reads MNHNY; CDR2 reads SVGAGI (reference sequence). The CDR3 sequence is CASSGDRGVHTEAFF. The CDR3 coding sequence is TGTGCCAGCAGTGGAGACAGGGGTGTTCACACTGAAGCTTTCTTT.

This chain uses TRBV15 with TRBJ1-2; 8 bases fit TRBD1. From germline, CDR1 is LNHNV and CDR2 YYDKDF (reference sequence). The CDR3 has 16 amino acids. The V segment lost 2 bases and the J segment 8 bases; nucleotides outside the gene matches: 13. CDR3 DNA sequence: TGTGCCACCAGCAGACGAGTTGCAGGGGGCGCAGGGGGCTACACCTTC. Protein: CATSRRVAGGAGGYTF.

The table lists this clonotype with a few counts. V and J are TRBV5-1 and TRBJ2-7; D may be TRBD2 (6 bases). V was trimmed by 4 bases and J by 0 bases, leaving 17 bases between them. This CDR3 is built from 16 residues. CDR1 SGHRS and CDR2 YFSETQ come from the germline V gene. CDR3 region: CASSPGVAASSYEQYF. As DNA, the CDR3 is TGCGCCAGCAGCCCTGGGGTAGCGGCGTCCTCCTACGAGCAGTACTTC.

The rearrangement links TRBV11-2 to TRBJ2-2; a possible D gene is TRBD2 (6 bases). The CDR3 is 14 residues long. Germline V gene data show CDR1 as SGHAT and CDR2 as FQNNGV. Trimming shortened V by 1 base and J by 7 bases, and 10 bases separated the two germline ends. CDR3 nucleotide sequence: TGTGCCAGCAGCTTAGGCGGGGCGATCGGGGAGCTGTTTTTT. Amino acid sequence: CASSLGGAIGELFF.

This clonotype was seen more than once but under ten times. V is TRBV6-5 and J is TRBJ1-1, with TRBD1 as a possible D gene (6 bases). Germline-derived CDR1 and CDR2 are MNHEY and SVGAGI. The CDR3 is 15 amino acids. The V and J ends lost 2 bases and 3 bases respectively, with 13 bases between them. The CDR3 nucleotides are TGTGCCAGCAGTTACCCTGGTCAGGGGTACACTGAAGCTTTCTTT. It yields the protein CASSYPGQGYTEAFF.

The chain couples TRBV7-2 to TRBJ2-1, with D maybe TRBD2 (6 bases). This CDR3 is 13 amino acids long. CDR1 SGHTA and CDR2 FQGNSA come from the germline V gene. V lost 5 bases, J lost 5 bases, and 10 bases lay in between. The CDR3 bases are TGTGCCAGCAGCCCCGGGACTCACAATGAGCAGTTCTTC. It translates to CASSPGTHNEQFF.

This clonotype has only a few counts. J is TRBJ2-2 and V is TRBV5-4, with 8 nucleotides matching TRBD1. The length of the CDR3 is 16 residues. CDR1 is SGHNT and CDR2 is YYREEE in the germline V gene (reference sequence). With 4 bases clipped from V and 2 bases from J, the junction kept 7 bases outside the gene matches. The CDR3 region has the DNA TGTGCCAGCAGCCTCGCCGGGACAGGAAACACCGGGGAGCTGTTTTTT. It yields the protein CASSLAGTGNTGELFF.

This clonotype was counted at least ten times. The V gene is TRBV5-1, the J gene TRBJ2-1, with D possibly TRBD2 on 5 matching bases. CDR1 is SGHRS, CDR2 YFSETQ, per germline. The CDR3 covers 15 residues. V lost 0 bases and J lost 2, with 9 bases in between. The CDR3 nucleotides read TGCGCCAGCAGCTTGGTTGGAGGTGCCTACAATGAGCAGTTCTTC. This codes for CASSLVGGAYNEQFF.